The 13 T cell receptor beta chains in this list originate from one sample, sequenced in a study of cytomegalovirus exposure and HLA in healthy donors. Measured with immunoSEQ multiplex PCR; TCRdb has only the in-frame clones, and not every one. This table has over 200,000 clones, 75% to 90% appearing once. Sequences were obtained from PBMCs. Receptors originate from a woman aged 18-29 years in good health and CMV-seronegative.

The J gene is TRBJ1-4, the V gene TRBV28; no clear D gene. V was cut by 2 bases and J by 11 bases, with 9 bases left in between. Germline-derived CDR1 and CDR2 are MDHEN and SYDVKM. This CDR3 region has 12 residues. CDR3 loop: CASSLQRDKLFF. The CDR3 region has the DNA TGTGCCAGCAGTTTACAGAGGGATAAACTGTTTTTT.

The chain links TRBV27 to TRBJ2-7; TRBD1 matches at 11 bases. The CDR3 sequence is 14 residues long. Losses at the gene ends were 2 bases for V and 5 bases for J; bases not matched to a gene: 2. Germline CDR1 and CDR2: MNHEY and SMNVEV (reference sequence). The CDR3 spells CASSLGTGGDEQYF. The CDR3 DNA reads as TGTGCCAGCAGTTTAGGGACAGGGGGAGACGAGCAGTACTTC.

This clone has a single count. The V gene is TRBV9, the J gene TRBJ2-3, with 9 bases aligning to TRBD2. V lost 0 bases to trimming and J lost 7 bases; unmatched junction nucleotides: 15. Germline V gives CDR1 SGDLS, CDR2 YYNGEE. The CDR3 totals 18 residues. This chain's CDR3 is CASSVAPPASGIPYTQYF. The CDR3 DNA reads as TGTGCCAGCAGCGTAGCCCCCCCGGCTAGCGGGATACCATATACGCAGTATTTT.

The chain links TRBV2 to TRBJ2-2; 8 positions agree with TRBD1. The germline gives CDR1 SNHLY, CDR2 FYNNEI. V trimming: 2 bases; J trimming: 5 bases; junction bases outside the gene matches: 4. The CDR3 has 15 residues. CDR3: CASSELGTGTGELFF. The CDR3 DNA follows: TGTGCCAGCAGTGAACTCGGGACAGGAACCGGGGAGCTGTTTTTT.

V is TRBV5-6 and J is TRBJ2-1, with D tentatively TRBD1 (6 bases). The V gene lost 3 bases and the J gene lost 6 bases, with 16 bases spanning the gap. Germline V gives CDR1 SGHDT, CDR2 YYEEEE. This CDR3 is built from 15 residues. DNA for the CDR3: TGTGCCAGCAGCTGGAACACAGGGCTCGGCAATGAGCAGTTCTTC. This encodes CASSWNTGLGNEQFF.

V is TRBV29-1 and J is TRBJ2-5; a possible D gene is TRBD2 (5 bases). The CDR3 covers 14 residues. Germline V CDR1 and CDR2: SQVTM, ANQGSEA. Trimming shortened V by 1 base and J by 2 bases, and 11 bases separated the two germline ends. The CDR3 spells CSVEGEIYQETQYF. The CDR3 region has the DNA TGCAGCGTTGAAGGGGAGATTTATCAAGAGACCCAGTACTTC.

The chain's CDR3 is CATSRGGDGQETQYF. In DNA form, the CDR3 reads TGTGCCACCAGCAGAGGGGGGGACGGCCAAGAGACCCAGTACTTC. This chain uses TRBV15 with TRBJ2-5, with a tentative D call TRBD2 (6 bases). The CDR3 consists of 15 residues. The V gene lost 1 base and the J gene lost 1 base, with 10 bases spanning the gap. CDR1 LNHNV and CDR2 YYDKDF come from the germline V gene (reference sequence).

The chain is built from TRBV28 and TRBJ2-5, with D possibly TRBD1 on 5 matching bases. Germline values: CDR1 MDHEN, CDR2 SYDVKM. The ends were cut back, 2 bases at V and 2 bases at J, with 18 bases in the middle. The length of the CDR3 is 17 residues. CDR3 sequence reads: CASSLVGSQVVQETQYF. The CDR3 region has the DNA TGTGCCAGCAGTTTAGTCGGTTCACAGGTGGTACAAGAGACCCAGTACTTC.

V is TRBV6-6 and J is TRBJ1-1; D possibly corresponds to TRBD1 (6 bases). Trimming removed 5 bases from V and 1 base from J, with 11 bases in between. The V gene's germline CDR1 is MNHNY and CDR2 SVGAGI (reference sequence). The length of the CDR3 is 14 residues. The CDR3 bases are TGTGCCAGCAGTAAGGACAGCCCGAACACTGAAGCTTTCTTT. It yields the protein CASSKDSPNTEAFF.

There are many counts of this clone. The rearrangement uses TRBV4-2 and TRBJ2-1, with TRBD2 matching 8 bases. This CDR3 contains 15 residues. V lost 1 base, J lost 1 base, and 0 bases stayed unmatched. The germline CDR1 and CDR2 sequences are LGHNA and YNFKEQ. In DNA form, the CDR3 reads TGTGCCAGCAGCCAAGCGGGGGGGTCCTACAATGAGCAGTTCTTC. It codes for CASSQAGGSYNEQFF.

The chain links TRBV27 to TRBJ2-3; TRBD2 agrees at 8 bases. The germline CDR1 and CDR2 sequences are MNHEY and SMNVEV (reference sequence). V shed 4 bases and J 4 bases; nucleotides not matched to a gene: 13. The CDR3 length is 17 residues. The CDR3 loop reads CASSSWGKTSESDTQYF. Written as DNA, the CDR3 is TGTGCCAGCAGTTCGTGGGGAAAGACTAGCGAGTCAGATACGCAGTATTTT.

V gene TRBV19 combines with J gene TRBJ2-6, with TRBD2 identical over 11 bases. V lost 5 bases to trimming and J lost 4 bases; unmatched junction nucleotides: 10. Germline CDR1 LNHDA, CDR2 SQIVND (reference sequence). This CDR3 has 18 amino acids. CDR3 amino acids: CASSPRGTSGTGANVLTF. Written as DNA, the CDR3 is TGTGCCAGTAGTCCACGGGGGACTAGCGGTACCGGGGCCAACGTCCTGACTTTC.

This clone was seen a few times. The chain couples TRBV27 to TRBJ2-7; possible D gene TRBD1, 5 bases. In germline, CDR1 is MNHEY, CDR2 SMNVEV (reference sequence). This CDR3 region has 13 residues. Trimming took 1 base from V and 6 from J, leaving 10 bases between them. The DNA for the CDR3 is TGTGCCAGCAGTTTATACAGGTCTAGCGAGCAGTACTTC. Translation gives CASSLYRSSEQYF.